This T cell receptor beta chain was identified in a study of T cells in Graves' hyperthyroidism and ophthalmopathy. Amplification targeted TCR beta CDR3 regions from RNA transcripts. The TCR CDR3 first-round RT-PCR relied on the HTBI primer set. TCRdb reprocessed the multiplex PCR reads via MiXCR and lists one record per CDR3 protein. Among 550,000 to 600,000 distinct CDR3 sequences, about 43% were seen once, and the ten largest hold 19%. The CDR3 runs 13 residues. V lost 0 bases and J lost 4, with 9 bases in between. Per the germline V gene, CDR1 is GTSNPN and CDR2 is SVGIG (reference sequence). This chain connects TRBV30 to TRBJ1-2, with a tentative D call TRBD1 (5 bases). The sequence was collected from an adult woman with Graves' disease, either hyperthyroidism or ophthalmopathy (not recorded which). Sequencing was done on a sample of peripheral blood or thyroid tissue (not recorded which). CDR3 sequence: CAWSVRGTYGYTF. The CDR3 nucleotides read TGTGCCTGGAGTGTACGAGGGACCTATGGCTACACCTTC.